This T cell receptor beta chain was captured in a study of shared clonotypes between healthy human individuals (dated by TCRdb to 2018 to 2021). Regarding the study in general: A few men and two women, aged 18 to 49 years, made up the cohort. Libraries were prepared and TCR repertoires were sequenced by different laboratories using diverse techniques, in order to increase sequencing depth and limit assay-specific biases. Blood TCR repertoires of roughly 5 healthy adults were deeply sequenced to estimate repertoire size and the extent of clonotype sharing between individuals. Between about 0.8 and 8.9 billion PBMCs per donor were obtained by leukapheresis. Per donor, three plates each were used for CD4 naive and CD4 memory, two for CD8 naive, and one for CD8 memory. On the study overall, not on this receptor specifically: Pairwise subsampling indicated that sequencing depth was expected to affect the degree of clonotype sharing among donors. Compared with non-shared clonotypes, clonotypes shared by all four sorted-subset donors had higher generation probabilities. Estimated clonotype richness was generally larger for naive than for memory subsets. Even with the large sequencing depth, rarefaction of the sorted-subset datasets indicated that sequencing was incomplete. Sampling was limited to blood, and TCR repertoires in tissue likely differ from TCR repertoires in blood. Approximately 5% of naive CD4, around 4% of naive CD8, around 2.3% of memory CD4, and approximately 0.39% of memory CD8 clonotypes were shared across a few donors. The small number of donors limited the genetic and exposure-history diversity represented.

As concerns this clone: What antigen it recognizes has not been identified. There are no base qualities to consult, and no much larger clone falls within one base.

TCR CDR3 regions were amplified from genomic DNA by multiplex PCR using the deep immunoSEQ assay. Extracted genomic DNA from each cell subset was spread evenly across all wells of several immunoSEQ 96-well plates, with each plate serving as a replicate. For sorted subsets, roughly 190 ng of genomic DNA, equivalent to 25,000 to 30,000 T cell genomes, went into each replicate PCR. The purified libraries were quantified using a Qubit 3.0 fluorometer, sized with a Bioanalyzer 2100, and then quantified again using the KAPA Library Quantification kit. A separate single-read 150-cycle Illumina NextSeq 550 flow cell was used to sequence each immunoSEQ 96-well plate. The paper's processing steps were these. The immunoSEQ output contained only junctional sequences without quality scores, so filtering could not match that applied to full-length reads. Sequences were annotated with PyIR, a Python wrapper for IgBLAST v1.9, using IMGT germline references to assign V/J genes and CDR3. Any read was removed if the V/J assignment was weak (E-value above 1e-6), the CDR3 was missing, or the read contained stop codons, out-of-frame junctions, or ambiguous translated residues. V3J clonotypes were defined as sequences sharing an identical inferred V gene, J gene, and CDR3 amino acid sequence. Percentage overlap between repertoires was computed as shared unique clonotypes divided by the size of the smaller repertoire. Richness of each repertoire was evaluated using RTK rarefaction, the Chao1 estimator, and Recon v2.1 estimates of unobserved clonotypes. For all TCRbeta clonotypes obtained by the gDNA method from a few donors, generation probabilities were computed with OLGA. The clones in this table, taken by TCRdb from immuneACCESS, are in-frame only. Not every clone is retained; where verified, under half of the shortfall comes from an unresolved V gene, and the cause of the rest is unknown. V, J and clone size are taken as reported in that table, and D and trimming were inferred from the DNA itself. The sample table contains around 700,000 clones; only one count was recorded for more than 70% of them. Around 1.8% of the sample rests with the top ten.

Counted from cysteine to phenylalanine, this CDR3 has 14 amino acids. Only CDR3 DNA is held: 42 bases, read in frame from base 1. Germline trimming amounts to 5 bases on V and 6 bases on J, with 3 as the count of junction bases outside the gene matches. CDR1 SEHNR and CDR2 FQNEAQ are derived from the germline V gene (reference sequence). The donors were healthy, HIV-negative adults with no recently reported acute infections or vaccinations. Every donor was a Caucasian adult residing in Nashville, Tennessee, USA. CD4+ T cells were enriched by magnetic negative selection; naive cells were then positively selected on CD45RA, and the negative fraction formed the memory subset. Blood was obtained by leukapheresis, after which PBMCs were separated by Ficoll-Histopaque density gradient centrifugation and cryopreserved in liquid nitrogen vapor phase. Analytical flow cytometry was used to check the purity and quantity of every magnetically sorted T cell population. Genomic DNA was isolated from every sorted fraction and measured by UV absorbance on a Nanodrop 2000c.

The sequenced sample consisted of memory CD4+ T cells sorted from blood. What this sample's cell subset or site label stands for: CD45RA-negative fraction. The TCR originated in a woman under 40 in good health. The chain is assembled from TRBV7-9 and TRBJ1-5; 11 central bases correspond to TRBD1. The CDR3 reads CASSQDRGLQPQHF. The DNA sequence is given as TGTGCCAGCAGCCAGGACAGGGGGCTTCAGCCCCAGCATTTT.